This T cell receptor (beta chain) was found in a study of T-cell memory formation after mild COVID-19. TCRdb fed the 5' RACE reads into MiXCR, producing one record per CDR3 protein. The sample gives 180,000 or so distinct CDR3 sequences, roughly 10% of which show up once; about 3.5% is in the top ten. This CDR3 comprises 13 residues. V lost 0 bases to trimming and J lost 5 bases, with 7 bases between them. Germline-derived CDR1 and CDR2 are LGHNA and YSLEER. The rearrangement links TRBV4-3 to TRBJ1-2; D is unresolved. The sequencing sample was made of PBMCs or a T cell subset sorted from them (not recorded which). This clonotype was sampled from a young man who had mild COVID-19 (a few samples of this study predate the infection). Cell type and time point are not known. CDR3 nucleotides: TGCGCCAGCAGCCAAGACCCGGGATATGGCTACACCTTC. This gives the protein CASSQDPGYGYTF.